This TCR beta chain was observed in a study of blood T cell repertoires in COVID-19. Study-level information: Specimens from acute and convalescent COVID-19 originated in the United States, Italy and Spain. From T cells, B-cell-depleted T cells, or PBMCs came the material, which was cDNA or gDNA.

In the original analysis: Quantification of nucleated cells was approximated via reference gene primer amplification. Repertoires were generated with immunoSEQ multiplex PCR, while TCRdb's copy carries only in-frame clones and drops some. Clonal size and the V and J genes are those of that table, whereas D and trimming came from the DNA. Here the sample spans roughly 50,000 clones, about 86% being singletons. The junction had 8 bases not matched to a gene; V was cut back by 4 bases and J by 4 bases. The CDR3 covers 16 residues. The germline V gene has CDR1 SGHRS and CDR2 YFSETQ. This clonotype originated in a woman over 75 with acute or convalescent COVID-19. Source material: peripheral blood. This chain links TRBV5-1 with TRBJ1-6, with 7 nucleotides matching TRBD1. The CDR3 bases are TGCGCCAGCAGCCCTGAAGGGGGCGCGTATAATTCACCCCTCCACTTT. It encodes CASSPEGGAYNSPLHF.